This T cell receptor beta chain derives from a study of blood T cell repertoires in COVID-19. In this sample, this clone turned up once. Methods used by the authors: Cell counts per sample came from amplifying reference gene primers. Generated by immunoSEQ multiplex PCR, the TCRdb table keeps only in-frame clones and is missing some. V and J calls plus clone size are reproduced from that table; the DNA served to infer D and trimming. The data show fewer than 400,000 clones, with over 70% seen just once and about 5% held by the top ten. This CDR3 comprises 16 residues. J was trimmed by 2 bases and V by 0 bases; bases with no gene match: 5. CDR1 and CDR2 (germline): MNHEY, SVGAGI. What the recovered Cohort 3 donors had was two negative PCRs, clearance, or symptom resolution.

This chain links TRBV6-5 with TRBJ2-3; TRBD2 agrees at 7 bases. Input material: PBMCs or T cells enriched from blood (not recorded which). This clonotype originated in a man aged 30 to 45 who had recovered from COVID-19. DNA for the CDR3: TGTGCCAGCAGTTACTCTGGGGGGGTGGCCACAGATACGCAGTATTTT. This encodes CASSYSGGVATDTQYF.